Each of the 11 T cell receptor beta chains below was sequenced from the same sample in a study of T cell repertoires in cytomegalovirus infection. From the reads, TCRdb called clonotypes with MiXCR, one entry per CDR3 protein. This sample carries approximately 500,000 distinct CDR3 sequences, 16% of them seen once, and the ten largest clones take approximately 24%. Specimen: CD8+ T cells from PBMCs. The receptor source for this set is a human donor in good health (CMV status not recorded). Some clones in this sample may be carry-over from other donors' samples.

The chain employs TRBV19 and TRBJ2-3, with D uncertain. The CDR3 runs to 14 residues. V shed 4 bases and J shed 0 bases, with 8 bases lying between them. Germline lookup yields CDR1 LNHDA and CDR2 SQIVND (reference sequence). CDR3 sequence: CASSTPFSTDTQYF. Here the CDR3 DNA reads TGTGCCAGTAGTACACCTTTTAGCACAGATACGCAGTATTTT.

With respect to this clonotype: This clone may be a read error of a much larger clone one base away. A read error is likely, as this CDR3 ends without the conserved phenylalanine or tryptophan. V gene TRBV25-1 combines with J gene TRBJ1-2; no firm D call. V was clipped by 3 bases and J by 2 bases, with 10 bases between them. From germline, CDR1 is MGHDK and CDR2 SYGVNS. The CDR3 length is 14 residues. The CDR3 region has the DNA TGTGCCAGCAGTGAGTGGGGTCTGAACTATGGCTACACCTTA. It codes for CASSEWGLNYGYTL.

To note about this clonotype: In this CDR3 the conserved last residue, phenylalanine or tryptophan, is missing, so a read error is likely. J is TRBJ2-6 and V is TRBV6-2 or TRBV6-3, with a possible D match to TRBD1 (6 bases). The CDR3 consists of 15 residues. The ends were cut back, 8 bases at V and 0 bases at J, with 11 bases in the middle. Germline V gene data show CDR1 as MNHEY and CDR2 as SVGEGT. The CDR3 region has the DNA TGTGCCAGCCGGACAGTACCCTCTGGGGCCAACGTCCTGACTTTA. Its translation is CASRTVPSGANVLTL.

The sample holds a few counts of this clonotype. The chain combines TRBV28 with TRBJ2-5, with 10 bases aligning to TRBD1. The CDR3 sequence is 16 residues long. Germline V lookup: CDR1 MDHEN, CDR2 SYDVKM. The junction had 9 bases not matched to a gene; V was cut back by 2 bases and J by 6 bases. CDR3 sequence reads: CASSLPRTGGEKTQYF. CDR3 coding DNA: TGTGCCAGCAGTTTACCCCGGACAGGGGGGGAGAAGACCCAGTACTTC.

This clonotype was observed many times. CDR3 protein: CASSKGQLTDTQYF. The CDR3, as DNA: TGTGCCAGCAGTAAGGGACAGCTCACAGATACGCAGTATTTT. The J gene is TRBJ2-3, the V gene TRBV28; the match to TRBD1 covers 7 bases. The CDR3 consists of 14 residues. Germline loops: CDR1 MDHEN, CDR2 SYDVKM. Losses at the gene ends were 5 bases for V and 2 bases for J; bases not matched to a gene: 4.

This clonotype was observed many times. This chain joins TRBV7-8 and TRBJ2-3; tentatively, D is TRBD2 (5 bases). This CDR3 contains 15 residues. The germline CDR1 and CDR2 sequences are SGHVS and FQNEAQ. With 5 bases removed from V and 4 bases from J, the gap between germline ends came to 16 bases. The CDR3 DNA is TGTGCCAGCAGCCCAGCGGTACCCGGGCCAGATACGCAGTATTTT. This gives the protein CASSPAVPGPDTQYF.

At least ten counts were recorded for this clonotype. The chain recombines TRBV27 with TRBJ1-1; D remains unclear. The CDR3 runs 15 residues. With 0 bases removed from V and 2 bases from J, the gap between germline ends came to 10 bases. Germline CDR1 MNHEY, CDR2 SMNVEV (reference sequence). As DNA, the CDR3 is TGTGCCAGCAGTTTATCCCCCGCAGGTAACACTGAAGCTTTCTTT. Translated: CASSLSPAGNTEAFF.

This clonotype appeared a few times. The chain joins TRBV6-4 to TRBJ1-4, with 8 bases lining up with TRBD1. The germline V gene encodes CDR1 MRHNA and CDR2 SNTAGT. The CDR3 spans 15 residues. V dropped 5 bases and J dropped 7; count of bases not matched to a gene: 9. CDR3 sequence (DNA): TGTGCCAGCAGTACCTACAGGGGGGAAGGTGAAAAACTGTTTTTT. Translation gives CASSTYRGEGEKLFF.

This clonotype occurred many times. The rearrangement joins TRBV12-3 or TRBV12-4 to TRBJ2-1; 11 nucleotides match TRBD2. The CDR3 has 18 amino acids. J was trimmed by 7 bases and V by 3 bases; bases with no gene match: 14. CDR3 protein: CASSLGIAGGPMSNEQFF. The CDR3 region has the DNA TGTGCCAGCAGTTTGGGAATAGCGGGGGGGCCGATGTCTAATGAGCAGTTCTTC.

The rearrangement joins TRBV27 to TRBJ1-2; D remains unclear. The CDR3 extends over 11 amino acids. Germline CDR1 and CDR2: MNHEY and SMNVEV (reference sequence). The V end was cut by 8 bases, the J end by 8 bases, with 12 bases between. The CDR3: CASSQNGGYTF. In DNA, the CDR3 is TGTGCCAGCTCCCAGAACGGAGGCTACACCTTC.

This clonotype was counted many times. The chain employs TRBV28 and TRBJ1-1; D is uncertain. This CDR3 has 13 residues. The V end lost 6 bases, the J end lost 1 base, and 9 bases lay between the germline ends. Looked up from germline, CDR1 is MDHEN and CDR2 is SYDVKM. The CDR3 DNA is TGTGCCAGCAGCTTTACACCGAACACTGAAGCTTTCTTT. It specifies CASSFTPNTEAFF.